This TCR beta chain was profiled in a study of cytomegalovirus exposure and HLA in healthy donors. Overall study results and limits: An analysis done earlier found most TCR beta V segments productive about 87% or about 30% of the time. Most likely, a cluster of highly shared sequence variants arose as a sequencing artifact.

Vbeta (60) and Jbeta (13) primers were used in the PCR. TCRdb keeps only in-frame clones here, not all; method: immunoSEQ multiplex PCR. The sample holds more than 95,000 clones, approximately 78% seen once. About this clone: Its matching antigen is unknown.

Each donor's status was that of a healthy bone marrow donor. Sequencing was carried out using PBMCs. The clonotype was recovered from a man aged 30-40 years in good health and CMV-seropositive.

The CDR3 sequence is CASKIDYSNQPQHF. CDR3 sequence (DNA): TGTGCCAGCAAGATAGACTATAGCAATCAGCCCCAGCATTTT. The chain couples TRBV27 to TRBJ1-5; D is unclear. This CDR3 spans 14 amino acids. CDR1 and CDR2 from the germline V gene are MNHEY and SMNVEV (reference sequence). V was clipped by 7 bases and J by 0 bases, with 10 bases between them.